The text below deals with one TCR beta chain. Its antigen remains undetermined. To prepare the library, the immunoSEQ multiplex PCR assay was applied. A mixture of 60 forward primers for TCR Vbeta segments and 13 reverse primers for TCR Jbeta segments was used in the multiplex PCR. The CDR3 region of rearranged TCR beta genes was amplified from genomic DNA with a multiplex PCR assay. The amplified TCR beta libraries were sequenced on the Illumina HiSeq System as 87-base-pair reads. The authors processed their data as follows. Across the 670 or so repertoires, a later analysis counted approximately 83 million unique TCR beta chains, 9 million to 14 million of which were shared by at least two donors. Raw reads were error-corrected and collapsed into unique sequences by a nearest-neighbor algorithm in which closely related sequences were merged to remove PCR and sequencing errors. To assign V, D and J gene segments, CDR3 sequences were aligned to IMGT reference sequences. Each retained sequence needed at least a six-nucleotide match to both a V gene segment and a J gene segment. Rearrangements were called productive when the CDR3 lacked stop codons and stayed in frame with V and J; all others were non-productive. CDR3 was defined according to IMGT convention as the region running from the second conserved V-encoded cysteine to the conserved J-encoded phenylalanine. Sequences without an unambiguous match to a single V gene segment were excluded from the earlier analysis of 587 of the donors. An earlier analysis of 587 of the donors classified V segments as functional when productive rearrangements were above 56.7% and as segregating when the standard deviation between donors was above 5%. A statistical classification framework was developed to diagnose cytomegalovirus status using the catalog of TCR beta chain sequences. In a later analysis, TCR nucleotide sequences were compared against IMGT/GENE-DB human TR gene sequences so that V and J genes could be assigned. A later analysis assigned CDR3 sequences and most-parsimonious VDJ recombination scenarios with the TCRdist pipeline. In a later analysis, each TCR beta chain was defined by its CDR3 amino acid sequence together with its V-gene family, and reads lacking a unique V-gene family were excluded. As a way to deal with suspected cross-contamination and a sequencing artifact, a later analysis dropped 592 nucleotide sequences that were highly shared and had low generation probability. In a later analysis, a clonal expansion index was calculated for each public chain from normalized within-repertoire ranks of inferred template counts. In a later analysis, generation probabilities were computed with a VDJ recombination model fitted to out-of-frame rearrangements, and the resulting probabilities were checked against IGoR. In a later analysis, hypergeometric tests were used to score TCR-TCR, TCR-HLA and TCR-CMV co-occurrence, with a repertoire-size bias correction applied to TCR pairs. A later analysis estimated false discovery rates by permuting HLA or CMV assignments 20 times. In a later analysis, co-occurring TCRs were grouped using DBSCAN, and TCRdist sequence similarity was added for clustering within HLA-allele-positive subsets. Repertoires with fewer than 30,000 or more than 120,000 public chains, plus five repertoires with anomalous nucleotide sharing, were excluded from co-occurrence clustering. Entries here come from immuneACCESS through TCRdb and include only in-frame sequences with V and J called. Some clones fail to appear in such tables; in the studies checked, an unresolved V gene covers under half of the shortfall, and the cause of the remainder is unknown. V, J and clone size are those of that table, while D and trimming were read from the DNA. The table for this sample shows 30,000 to 40,000 clones. The top ten hold about 8.9% of the sample.

From V the trimming removes 0 bases and from J it removes 12 bases, while the gene matches leave 7 bases of the junction unaccounted for. Inclusive of the bounding cysteine and phenylalanine, the CDR3 is 13 residues long. Only the CDR3 DNA is retained, 39 bases long and in frame from the first base. The germline V gene gives CDR1 as SGDLS and CDR2 as YYNGEE. This sample is part of a study of cytomegalovirus exposure and HLA in healthy donors (dated by TCRdb to about 2017). Some background on the complete study: In an earlier analysis of 587 of the donors, approximately 260 Gb of sequence data and about 110 million unique TCR beta sequences from some 170 million T cells were reported. The study aimed to test whether cataloging public T cell receptors could reveal signatures of past pathogen exposure. Of the 398 genotyped donors, 65% to 90% fell in the genetic ancestry cluster associated with self-reported Caucasian donors. Because of strong linkage in the cohort, four to six DR-DQ haplotypes were treated as single units for association and clustering. To predict cytomegalovirus infection status, the study brought together high-throughput TCR immunosequencing, statistical association of individual TCRs with disease status, and machine learning. An early release that covered some 640 HLA-typed donors contained approximately 320 gigabases of sequencing data and about 84 million unique TCR sequences. Alongside the repertoire data, information on donor age, sex, ethnicity and CMV serostatus was compiled. A later genetic analysis took genome-wide SNP genotypes for about 65% of the roughly 670 donors and used that subset as a discovery cohort. An earlier analysis of some 500 of the donors used high-throughput TCR beta sequencing to judge whether each TCR beta V gene segment behaved as functional or pseudogenic. The T cell repertoires of several hundred subjects were profiled by immunosequencing and related to cytomegalovirus serostatus. Among a few hundred genotyped donors of the cohort, an average of about 240,000 unique TCR beta nucleotide sequences were sequenced per donor, roughly 18% of them non-productive. The number of typed donors differed by locus: about 629-640 for A, B, C, DRB1 and DQB1; approximately 530 for DQA1; 606 for DPA1; and approximately 450 for DPB1. All discovery cohort repertoires had been generated on a single sequencing platform. The later analysis used no new phenotypic data to find candidate immune exposures, relying instead on TCR beta sequences and their occurrence across donors. Class I and class II HLA loci were covered by the typing at four-digit resolution. A later analysis re-analyzed previously published TCR beta repertoires from roughly 600 donors and added high-resolution HLA genotyping to study TCR occurrence patterns. A separate validation cohort of 100 to 150 different subjects was used in addition to the roughly 720-subject first cohort.

Paper-wide results and their limitations: Most CMV-associated TCR beta chains appeared to be HLA-restricted in a later analysis, and the HLA associations seemed to be driven largely by CMV exposure. In a later analysis, several top co-occurrence clusters were reported to appear linked to parvovirus B19, influenza, CMV and Epstein-Barr virus. In a later genetic analysis, fewer N-insertions in productive TCRs were reported among donors in an Asian-associated ancestry cluster than the approximately 670-donor mean. A later analysis found that TCR association rates varied across HLA loci, with DRB1 alleles showing the most associated TCRs and HLA-C alleles the fewest. Roughly uniform sequencing depth across donors was assumed in presence/absence analyses, although this assumption may not hold. Specific HLA alleles were associated with 16,951 TCR beta sequences at a false discovery rate of 0.05 in a later analysis. Three of the identified cytomegalovirus-associated TCR beta chains were confirmed in vitro to be specific for cytomegalovirus antigens. A later genetic analysis associated a missense DCLRE1C variant with V-gene and J-gene trimming of TCR beta chains, and an independent cohort replicated the association. Assigning TCR associations to individual alleles was difficult when HLA alleles, especially DR and DQ, strongly co-occurred. A further reported finding was that TCR beta sequences accurately predicted the HLA-A and HLA-B alleles for most subjects in the first cohort. Linkage disequilibrium might explain the correlated functional status among segregating V segments, but an unknown experimental factor could not be excluded. Most TCR sequences were seen in very few donors, while some public TCRs were found in many individuals. The 87-base-pair reads could not distinguish some IMGT-functional V segments, including TRBV6-2 and TRBV6-3, so those segments were excluded. Because some donors lacked HLA typing at each locus, the association tests relied only on the typed subset. CMV serostatus was the only immune exposure information available for the cohort. The classifier was reported to diagnose cytomegalovirus status with high specificity and sensitivity in both the original cohort and the validation cohort. The authors suggested that the approach could potentially be generalized to other disease states and immunological phenotypes. In an earlier analysis of about 600 of the donors, most TCR beta V segments appeared in productive rearrangements about 90% or about 30% of the time, broadly matching IMGT annotations. The cohort was sequenced for TCR beta chains only, and without alpha or paired-chain data the features that could be detected were limited. The study gave a list of under 200 TCR beta chains associated with cytomegalovirus. About 15 rarely observed V segments, including chromosome 9 orphons, were excluded from the earlier analysis of just under 600 of the donors because counts were too low. In a later analysis, HLA-associated TCR beta chains were found to be more clonally expanded and to have lower generation probabilities than equally common non-associated chains. The sequencing pipeline was judged likely to have produced a cluster of highly shared sequence variants as a technical artifact.

The cohort was made up of 500 to 850 healthy bone marrow donors. At the time of sampling, every cohort member was nominally healthy, though immune exposures that went unrecorded were likely present. The donor tested CMV seropositive, placing the donor among the 289 seropositive members of the cohort. Every donor gave a peripheral blood sample, and the peripheral blood mononuclear cells from that sample were used for TCR beta sequencing. Genomic DNA was extracted from the blood cell samples with the Qiagen DNeasy Blood Extraction Kit. The sequencing sample was made of PBMCs. The sequence joins TRBV9 to TRBJ2-5; 8 of the junction bases match TRBD1. This receptor was taken from a man aged 35 to 55 in good health and CMV-seropositive. Here is the DNA: TGTGCCAGCAGCGTAGCGGCAGGGGGCGAGGAGTACTTC. This is translated as CASSVAAGGEEYF.